This T cell receptor beta chain was profiled in a study of early stage breast cancer tumors. Clones were read by immunoSEQ multiplex PCR, and TCRdb kept only the in-frame ones, dropping some. The sample has under 35,000 clones, approximately 84% seen once; the top ten hold about 9.4%. In germline, CDR1 is SGHNT, CDR2 YENEEA. CDR3 length equals 16 residues. V was trimmed by 5 bases and J by 0 bases, leaving 11 bases between them. The genes are TRBV11-3 and TRBJ2-6; no firm D call. This clonotype was sampled from a person aged 45 to 59 with breast cancer. Sample: blood. The CDR3 DNA reads TGTGCCAGCAGCCCCCACGACACCTCTGGGGCCAACGTCCTGACTTTC. Its protein product is CASSPHDTSGANVLTF.